This is a list of T cell receptor beta chains from one sample in a study of early stage breast cancer tumors. Assay used: immunoSEQ multiplex PCR; TCRdb lists only in-frame clones, some missing. The profile shows some 4,500 clones, about 56% of them singletons. Material for sequencing was breast tumor tissue. Receptors were obtained from a person aged 45 to 59 with breast cancer. The CDR3 runs from the conserved cysteine through the conserved F or W. A D gene is named only where the DNA matches it firmly. Clone sizes are given selectively: once, few, many, or a class where the clone is expanded.

V gene: TRBV7-6; clone size: few; D gene: NA; J gene: TRBJ2-5; CDR3 protein: CASSPNRKEETQYF; CDR3 DNA: TGTGCCAGCAGCCCGAACCGAAAAGAAGAGACCCAGTACTTC
V gene: TRBV7-2; clone size: NA; D gene: TRBD1; J gene: TRBJ2-3; CDR3 protein: CASRPTGGEGSDTQYF; CDR3 DNA: TGTGCCAGCCGACCTACAGGGGGCGAAGGGTCAGATACGCAGTATTTT
V gene: TRBV5-6; clone size: few; D gene: TRBD2; J gene: TRBJ2-5; CDR3 protein: CASSSSGGVSKTQYF; CDR3 DNA: TGTGCCAGCAGTTCTAGCGGGGGGGTCTCGAAGACCCAGTACTTC
V gene: TRBV19; clone size: NA; D gene: NA; J gene: TRBJ2-1; CDR3 protein: CASSISNEQFF; CDR3 DNA: TGTGCCAGTAGTATATCCAATGAGCAGTTCTTC
V gene: TRBV27; clone size: NA; D gene: NA; J gene: TRBJ2-7; CDR3 protein: CASSTSYEQYF; CDR3 DNA: TGTGCCAGCAGTACCTCCTACGAGCAGTACTTC
V gene: TRBV10-3; clone size: few; D gene: NA; J gene: TRBJ2-3; CDR3 protein: CAISELVGTDTQYF; CDR3 DNA: TGTGCCATCAGTGAGTTGGTGGGCACAGATACGCAGTATTTT
V gene: TRBV4-1; clone size: few; D gene: TRBD1; J gene: TRBJ1-2; CDR3 protein: CASSQPLGDSSYGYTF; CDR3 DNA: TGCGCCAGCAGCCAGCCCCTAGGGGACAGCTCCTATGGCTACACCTTC
V gene: TRBV7-2; clone size: once; D gene: NA; J gene: TRBJ2-3; CDR3 protein: CASSRQPGTGRTDTQYF; CDR3 DNA: TGTGCCAGCAGCAGGCAACCGGGAACAGGACGCACAGATACGCAGTATTTT
V gene: TRBV9; clone size: NA; D gene: NA; J gene: TRBJ2-1; CDR3 protein: CASSATGSSYNEQFF; CDR3 DNA: TGTGCCAGCAGCGCCACAGGGAGCTCCTACAATGAGCAGTTCTTC
V gene: TRBV21-1; clone size: NA; D gene: NA; J gene: TRBJ1-1; CDR3 protein: CASSKALWNRNTEAFF; CDR3 DNA: TGTGCCAGCAGCAAAGCGCTTTGGAACCGTAACACTGAAGCTTTCTTT
V gene: TRBV7-9; clone size: few; D gene: NA; J gene: TRBJ2-2; CDR3 protein: CASSLIATNTGELFF; CDR3 DNA: TGTGCCAGCAGCTTAATAGCCACGAACACCGGGGAGCTGTTTTTT
V gene: TRBV2; clone size: NA; D gene: NA; J gene: TRBJ1-5; CDR3 protein: CASSDMVRQPQHF; CDR3 DNA: TGTGCCAGCAGTGATATGGTTCGGCAGCCCCAGCATTTT
V gene: TRBV9; clone size: few; D gene: NA; J gene: TRBJ2-1; CDR3 protein: CASSGLVVAEQFF; CDR3 DNA: TGTGCCAGCAGCGGCCTTGTAGTGGCTGAGCAGTTCTTC
V gene: TRBV4-3; clone size: NA; D gene: NA; J gene: TRBJ2-3; CDR3 protein: CASSQEAYSTDTQYF; CDR3 DNA: TGCGCCAGCAGCCAAGAAGCGTACAGCACAGATACGCAGTATTTT
V gene: TRBV23-1; clone size: NA; D gene: NA; J gene: TRBJ1-5; CDR3 protein: CASSQSRDMYRFSQPQHF; CDR3 DNA: TGCGCCAGCAGTCAATCTCGGGACATGTATCGGTTTAGTCAGCCCCAGCATTTT
V gene: TRBV9; clone size: NA; D gene: NA; J gene: TRBJ2-1; CDR3 protein: CASSEGDEQFF; CDR3 DNA: TGTGCCAGCAGCGAGGGAGATGAGCAGTTCTTC
V gene: TRBV28; clone size: once; D gene: TRBD1; J gene: TRBJ2-7; CDR3 protein: CASSPGGGVVGEQYF; CDR3 DNA: TGTGCCAGCAGTCCAGGGGGCGGTGTCGTTGGTGAGCAGTACTTC
V gene: TRBV7-9; clone size: few; D gene: NA; J gene: TRBJ1-2; CDR3 protein: CASSLAHRDGYTF; CDR3 DNA: TGTGCCAGCAGCTTAGCGCACAGGGATGGCTACACCTTC
V gene: TRBV19; clone size: NA; D gene: TRBD1; J gene: TRBJ2-3; CDR3 protein: CASSLGQGTDTQYF; CDR3 DNA: TGTGCCAGTAGTCTGGGACAGGGCACAGATACGCAGTATTTT
V gene: TRBV9; clone size: NA; D gene: NA; J gene: TRBJ2-6; CDR3 protein: CASSVAGSGANVLTF; CDR3 DNA: TGTGCCAGCAGCGTAGCGGGGTCTGGGGCCAACGTCCTGACTTTC
V gene: TRBV10-2; clone size: medium-sized; D gene: NA; J gene: TRBJ1-2; CDR3 protein: CATASGYGYTF; CDR3 DNA: TGCGCCACCGCAAGTGGCTATGGCTACACCTTC
V gene: TRBV19; clone size: NA; D gene: TRBD1; J gene: TRBJ1-5; CDR3 protein: CASSGDRAINQPQHF; CDR3 DNA: TGTGCCAGTAGTGGGGACAGAGCCATCAATCAGCCCCAGCATTTT
V gene: TRBV5-6; clone size: once; D gene: TRBD2; J gene: TRBJ2-4; CDR3 protein: CASSMISGLAKNIQYF; CDR3 DNA: TGTGCCAGCAGCATGATTAGCGGGCTCGCCAAAAACATTCAGTACTTC
V gene: TRBV5-1; clone size: few; D gene: NA; J gene: TRBJ2-3; CDR3 protein: CASSLVRADTQYF; CDR3 DNA: TGCGCCAGCAGCTTGGTTCGGGCAGATACGCAGTATTTT